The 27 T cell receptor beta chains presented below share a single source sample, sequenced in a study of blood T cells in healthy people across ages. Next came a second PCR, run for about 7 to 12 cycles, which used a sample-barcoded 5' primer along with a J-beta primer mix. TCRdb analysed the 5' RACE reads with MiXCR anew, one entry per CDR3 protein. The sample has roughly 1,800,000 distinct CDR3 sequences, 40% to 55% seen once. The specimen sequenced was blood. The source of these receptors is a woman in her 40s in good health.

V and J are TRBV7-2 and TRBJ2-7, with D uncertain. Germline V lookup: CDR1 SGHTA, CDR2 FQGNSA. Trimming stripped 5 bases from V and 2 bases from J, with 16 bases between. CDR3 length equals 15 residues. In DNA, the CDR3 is TGTGCCAGCAGCGCCCGGTCTACTTCCCCCTACGAGCAGTACTTC. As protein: CASSARSTSPYEQYF. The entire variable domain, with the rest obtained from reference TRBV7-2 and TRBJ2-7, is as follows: GAGVSQSPSNKVTEKGKDVELRCDPISGHTALYWYRQSLGQGLEFLIYFQGNSAPDKSGLPSDRFSAERTGGSVSTLTIQRTQQEDSAVYLCASSARSTSPYEQYFGPGTRLTVT.

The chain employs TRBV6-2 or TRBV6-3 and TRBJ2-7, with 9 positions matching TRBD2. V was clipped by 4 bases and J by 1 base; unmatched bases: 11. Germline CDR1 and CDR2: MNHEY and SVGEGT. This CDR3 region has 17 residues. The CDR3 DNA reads TGTGCCAGCAGTTCCCCAGCACTTAGCGGGGGTTCCTACGAGCAGTACTTC. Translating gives CASSSPALSGGSYEQYF.

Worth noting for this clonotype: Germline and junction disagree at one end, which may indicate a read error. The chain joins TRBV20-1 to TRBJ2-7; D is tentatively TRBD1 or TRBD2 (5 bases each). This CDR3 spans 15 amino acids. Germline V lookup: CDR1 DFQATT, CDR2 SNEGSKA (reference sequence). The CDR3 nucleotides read TGCAGTACTAGAACCCGTCAGGGTGGTCCCTACGAGCAGTACTTC. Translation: CSTRTRQGGPYEQYF.

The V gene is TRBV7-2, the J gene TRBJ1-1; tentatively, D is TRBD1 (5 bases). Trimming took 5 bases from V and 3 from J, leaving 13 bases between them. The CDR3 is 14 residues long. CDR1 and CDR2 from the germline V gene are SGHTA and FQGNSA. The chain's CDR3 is CASSKGRMDTEAFF. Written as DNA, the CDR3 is TGTGCCAGCAGCAAGGGACGGATGGACACTGAAGCTTTCTTT.

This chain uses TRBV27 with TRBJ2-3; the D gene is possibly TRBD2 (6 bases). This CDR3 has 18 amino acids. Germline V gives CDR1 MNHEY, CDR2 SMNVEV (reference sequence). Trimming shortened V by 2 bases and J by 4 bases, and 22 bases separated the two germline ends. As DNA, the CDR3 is TGTGCCAGCAGTTTAGGTAACCCTCTTGGGGGGTTCGCAGATACGCAGTATTTT. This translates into CASSLGNPLGGFADTQYF.

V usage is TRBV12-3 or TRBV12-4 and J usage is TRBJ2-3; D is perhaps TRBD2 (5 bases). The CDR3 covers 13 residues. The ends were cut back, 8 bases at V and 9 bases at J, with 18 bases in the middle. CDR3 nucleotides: TGTGCCAGCCAAACCCCCACCCCGGGAACGCAGTATTTT. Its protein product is CASQTPTPGTQYF.

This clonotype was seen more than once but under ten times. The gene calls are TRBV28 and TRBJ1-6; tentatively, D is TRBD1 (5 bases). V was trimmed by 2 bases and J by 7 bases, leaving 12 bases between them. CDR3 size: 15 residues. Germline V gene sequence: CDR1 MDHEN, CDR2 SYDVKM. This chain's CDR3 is CASSLPGQFNSPLHF. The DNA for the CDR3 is TGTGCCAGCAGTTTACCAGGGCAGTTCAATTCACCCCTCCACTTT.

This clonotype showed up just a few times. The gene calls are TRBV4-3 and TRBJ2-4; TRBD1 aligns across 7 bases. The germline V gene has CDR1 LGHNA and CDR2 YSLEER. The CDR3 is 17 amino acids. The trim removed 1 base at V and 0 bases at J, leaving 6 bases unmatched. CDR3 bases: TGCGCCAGCAGCCAAGTCCGGGACAGAGCAGCCAAAAACATTCAGTACTTC. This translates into CASSQVRDRAAKNIQYF.

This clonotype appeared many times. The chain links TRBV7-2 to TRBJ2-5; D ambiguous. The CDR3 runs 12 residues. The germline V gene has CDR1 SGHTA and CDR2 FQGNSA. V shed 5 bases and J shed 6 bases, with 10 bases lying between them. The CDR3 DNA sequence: TGTGCCAGCAGCCCAAGCGCCCAGACCCAGTACTTC. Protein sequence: CASSPSAQTQYF.

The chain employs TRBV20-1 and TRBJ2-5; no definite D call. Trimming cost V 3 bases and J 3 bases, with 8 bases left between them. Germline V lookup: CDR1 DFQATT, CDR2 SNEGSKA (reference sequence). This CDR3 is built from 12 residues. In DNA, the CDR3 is TGCAGTGCTAGCCCCCTAAAAGAGACCCAGTACTTC. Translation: CSASPLKETQYF.

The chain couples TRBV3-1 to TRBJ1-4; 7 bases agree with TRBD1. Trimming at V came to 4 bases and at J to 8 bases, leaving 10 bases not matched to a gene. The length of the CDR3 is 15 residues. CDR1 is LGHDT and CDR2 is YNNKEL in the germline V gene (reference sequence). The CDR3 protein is CASSRLQGQKEKLFF. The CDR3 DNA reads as TGTGCCAGCAGCCGACTACAGGGGCAAAAGGAAAAACTGTTTTTT.

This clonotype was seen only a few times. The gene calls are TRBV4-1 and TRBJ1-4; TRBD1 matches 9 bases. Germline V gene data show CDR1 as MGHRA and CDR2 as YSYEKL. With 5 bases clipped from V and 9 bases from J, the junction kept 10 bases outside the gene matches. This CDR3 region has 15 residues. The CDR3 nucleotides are TGCGCCAGCAGCGGGCCGGGACAGGGATTTAAAAAACTGTTTTTT. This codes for CASSGPGQGFKKLFF.

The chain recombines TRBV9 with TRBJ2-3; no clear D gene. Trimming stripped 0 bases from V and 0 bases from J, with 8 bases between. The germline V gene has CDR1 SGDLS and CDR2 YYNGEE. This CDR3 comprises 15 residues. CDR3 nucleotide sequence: TGTGCCAGCAGCGTAGTCGGTGTGAGCACAGATACGCAGTATTTT. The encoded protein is CASSVVGVSTDTQYF.

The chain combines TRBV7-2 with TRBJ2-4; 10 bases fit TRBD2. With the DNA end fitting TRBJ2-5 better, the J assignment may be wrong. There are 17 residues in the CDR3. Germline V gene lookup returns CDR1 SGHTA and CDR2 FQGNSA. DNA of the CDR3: TGTGCCAGCAGACACGGAGCGGGGGGGCGAGGGCAAGAGACCCAGTACTTC. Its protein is CASRHGAGGRGQETQYF.

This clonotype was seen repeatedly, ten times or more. CDR3 coding DNA: TGCAGCGCGGACAGGGGTTGGGGCTACACCTTC. This sequence encodes CSADRGWGYTF. The chain combines TRBV29-1 with TRBJ1-2; 9 bases map to TRBD1. Trimming at V came to 7 bases and at J to 8 bases, leaving 5 bases not matched to a gene. Germline V gene sequence: CDR1 SQVTM, CDR2 ANQGSEA. This CDR3 is 11 amino acids long.

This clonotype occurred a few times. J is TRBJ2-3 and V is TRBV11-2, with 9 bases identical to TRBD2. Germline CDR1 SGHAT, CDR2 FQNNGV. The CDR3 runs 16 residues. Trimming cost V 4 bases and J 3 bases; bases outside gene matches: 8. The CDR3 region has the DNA TGTGCCAGCAGCTCCCGACTAGCGGTGGGAACAGATACGCAGTATTTT. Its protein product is CASSSRLAVGTDTQYF.

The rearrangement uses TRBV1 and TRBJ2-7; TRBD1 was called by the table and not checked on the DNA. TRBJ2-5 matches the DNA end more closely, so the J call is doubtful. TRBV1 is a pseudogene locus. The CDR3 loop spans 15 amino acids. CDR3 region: CTSSQDPRRTETQYF. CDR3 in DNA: TGCACCAGCAGCCAAGATCCACGCAGGACAGAGACCCAGTACTTC.

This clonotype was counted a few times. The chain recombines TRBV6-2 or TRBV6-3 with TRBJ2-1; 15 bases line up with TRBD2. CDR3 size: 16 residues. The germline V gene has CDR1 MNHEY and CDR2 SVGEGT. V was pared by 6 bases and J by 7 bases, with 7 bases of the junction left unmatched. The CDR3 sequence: CASRRTSGGAGNEQFF. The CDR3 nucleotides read TGTGCCAGCAGAAGGACTAGCGGGGGGGCAGGAAATGAGCAGTTCTTC.

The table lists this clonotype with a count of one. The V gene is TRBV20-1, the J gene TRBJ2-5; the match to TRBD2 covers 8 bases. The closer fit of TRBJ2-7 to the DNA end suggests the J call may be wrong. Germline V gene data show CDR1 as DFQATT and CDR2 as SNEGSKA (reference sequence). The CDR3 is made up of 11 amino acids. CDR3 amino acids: CSATGGSEQYF. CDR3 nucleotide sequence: TGCAGTGCTACGGGGGGGAGCGAGCAGTACTTC.

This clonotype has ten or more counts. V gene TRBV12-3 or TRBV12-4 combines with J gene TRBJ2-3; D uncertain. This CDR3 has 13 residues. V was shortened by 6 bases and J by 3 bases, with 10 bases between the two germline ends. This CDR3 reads CASSPLLTDTQYF. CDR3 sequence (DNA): TGTGCCAGCAGCCCATTGTTAACAGATACGCAGTATTTT.

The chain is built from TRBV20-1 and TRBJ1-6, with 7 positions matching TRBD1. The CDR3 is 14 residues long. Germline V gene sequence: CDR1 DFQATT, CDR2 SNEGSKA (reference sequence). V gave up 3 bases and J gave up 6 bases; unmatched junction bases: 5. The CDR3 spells CSARQTGSNSPLHF. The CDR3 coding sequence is TGCAGTGCTAGGCAGACAGGGTCTAATTCACCCCTCCACTTT.

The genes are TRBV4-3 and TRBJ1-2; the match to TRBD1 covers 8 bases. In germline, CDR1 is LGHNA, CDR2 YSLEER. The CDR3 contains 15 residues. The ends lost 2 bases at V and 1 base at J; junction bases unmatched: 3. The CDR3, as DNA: TGCGCCAGCAGCCAAAGGGACAGGATTAACTATGGCTACACCTTC. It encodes CASSQRDRINYGYTF.

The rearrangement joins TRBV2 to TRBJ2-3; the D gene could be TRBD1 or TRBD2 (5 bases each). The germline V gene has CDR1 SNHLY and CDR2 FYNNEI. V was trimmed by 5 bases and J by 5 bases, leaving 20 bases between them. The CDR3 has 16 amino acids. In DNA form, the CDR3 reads TGTGCCAGCAGTTCTTTTTTGGGGGTGGTGTTAGATACGCAGTATTTT. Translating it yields CASSSFLGVVLDTQYF.

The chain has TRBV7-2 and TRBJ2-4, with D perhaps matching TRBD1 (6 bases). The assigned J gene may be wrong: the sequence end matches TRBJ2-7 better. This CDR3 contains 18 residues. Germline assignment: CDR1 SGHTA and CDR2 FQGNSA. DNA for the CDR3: TGTGCCAGCAGCTTATCCCCCAGTGGTGGGGGCCGGGCCTACGAGCAGTACTTC. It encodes CASSLSPSGGGRAYEQYF.

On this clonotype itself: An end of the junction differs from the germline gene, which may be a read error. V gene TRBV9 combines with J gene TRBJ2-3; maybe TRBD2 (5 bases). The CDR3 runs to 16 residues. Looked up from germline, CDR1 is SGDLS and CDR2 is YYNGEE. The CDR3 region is CACSTSGGVSTDTQYF. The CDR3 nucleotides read TGTGCCTGCAGCACCAGCGGTGGGGTTAGCACAGATACGCAGTATTTT.

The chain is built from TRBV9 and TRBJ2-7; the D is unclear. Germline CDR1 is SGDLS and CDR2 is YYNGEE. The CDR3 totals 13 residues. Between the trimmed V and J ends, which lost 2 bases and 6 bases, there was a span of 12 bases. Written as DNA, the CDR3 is TGTGCCAGCAGCGTTAGTGCGTCCGGCGAGCAGTACTTC. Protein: CASSVSASGEQYF.

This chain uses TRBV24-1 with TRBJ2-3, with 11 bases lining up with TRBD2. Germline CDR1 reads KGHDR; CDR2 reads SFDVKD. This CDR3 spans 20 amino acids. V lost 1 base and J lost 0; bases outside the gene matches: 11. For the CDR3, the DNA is TGTGCCACCAGTGATTTTCCCACTAGCGGGAGCCGACCTAGCACAGATACGCAGTATTTT. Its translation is CATSDFPTSGSRPSTDTQYF.